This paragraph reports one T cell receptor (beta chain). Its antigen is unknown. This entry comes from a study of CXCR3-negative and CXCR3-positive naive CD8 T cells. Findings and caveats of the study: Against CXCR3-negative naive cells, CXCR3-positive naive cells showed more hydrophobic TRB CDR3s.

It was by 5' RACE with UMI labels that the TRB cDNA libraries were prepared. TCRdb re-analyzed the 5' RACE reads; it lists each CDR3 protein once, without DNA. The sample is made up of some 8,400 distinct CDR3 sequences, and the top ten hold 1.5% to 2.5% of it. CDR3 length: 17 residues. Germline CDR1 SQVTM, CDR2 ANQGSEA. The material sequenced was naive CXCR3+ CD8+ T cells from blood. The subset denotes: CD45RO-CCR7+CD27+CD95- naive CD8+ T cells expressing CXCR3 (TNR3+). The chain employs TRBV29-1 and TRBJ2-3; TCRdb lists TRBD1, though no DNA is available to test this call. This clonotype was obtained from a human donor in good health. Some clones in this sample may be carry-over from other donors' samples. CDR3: CSVEDTYQGAGTDTQYF.